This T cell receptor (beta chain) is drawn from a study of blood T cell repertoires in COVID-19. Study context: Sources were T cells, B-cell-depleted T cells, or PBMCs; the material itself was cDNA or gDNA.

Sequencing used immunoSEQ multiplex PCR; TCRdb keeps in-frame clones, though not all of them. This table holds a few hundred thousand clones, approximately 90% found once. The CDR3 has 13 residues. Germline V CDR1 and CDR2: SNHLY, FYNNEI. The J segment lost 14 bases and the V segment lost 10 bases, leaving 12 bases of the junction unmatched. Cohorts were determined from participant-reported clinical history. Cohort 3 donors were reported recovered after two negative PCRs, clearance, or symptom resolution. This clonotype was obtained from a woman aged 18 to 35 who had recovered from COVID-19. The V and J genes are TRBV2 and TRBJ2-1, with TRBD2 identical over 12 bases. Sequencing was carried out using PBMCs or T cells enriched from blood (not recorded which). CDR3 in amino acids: CATQRRLAGGKFF. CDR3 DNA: TGTGCCACCCAAAGGCGGCTAGCGGGAGGGAAGTTCTTC.